Below are 4 T cell receptor beta chains sequenced from a single sample in a study of cytomegalovirus exposure and HLA in healthy donors. With 60 Vbeta and 13 Jbeta primers, the PCR was carried out. TCRdb's table, derived via immunoSEQ multiplex PCR, lists solely in-frame clones and lacks some. Of about 190,000 clones in the sample, approximately 81% were seen once. Sequenced sample: PBMCs. These receptors were taken from a woman under 30 in good health and CMV-seropositive.

This clone was seen a few times. The chain joins TRBV13 to TRBJ2-3, with a tentative D call TRBD2 (7 bases). The germline gives CDR1 PRHDT, CDR2 FYEKMQ (reference sequence). The CDR3 loop spans 13 amino acids. V lost 4 bases and J 5 bases, leaving 10 bases between the germline ends. In DNA, the CDR3 is TGTGCCAGCAGCTGGGGGGGCCAAGATACGCAGTATTTT. It codes for CASSWGGQDTQYF. The complete variable domain, with remaining parts taken from reference TRBV13 and TRBJ2-3, reads AAGVIQSPRHLIKEKRETATLKCYPIPRHDTVYWYQQGPGQDPQFLISFYEKMQSDKGSIPDRFSAQQFSDYHSELNMSSLELGDSALYFCASSWGGQDTQYFGPGTRLTVL.

This rearrangement joins TRBV6-4 to TRBJ1-1, with unresolved D. This CDR3 spans 14 amino acids. V dropped 0 bases and J dropped 2 bases, with 7 bases sitting between them. CDR1 MRHNA and CDR2 SNTAGT come from the germline V gene. The chain's CDR3 is CASSDSGENTEAFF. The CDR3 bases are TGTGCCAGCAGTGACTCCGGGGAAAACACTGAAGCTTTCTTT.

The chain uses TRBV28 and TRBJ1-1; D might be TRBD1 (5 bases). In germline, CDR1 is MDHEN, CDR2 SYDVKM. The CDR3 is 13 residues long. The germline V and J ends were trimmed by 7 bases and 6 bases, with 15 bases remaining between them. In DNA, the CDR3 is TGTGCCAGCACCCCTCTTGGGGCCCCTGAAGCTTTCTTT. It yields the protein CASTPLGAPEAFF.

V gene TRBV4-2 combines with J gene TRBJ1-4, with TRBD1 matching over 11 bases. V shed 6 bases and J 14 bases; nucleotides not matched to a gene: 17. This CDR3 is 16 amino acids long. Germline V gene lookup returns CDR1 LGHNA and CDR2 YNFKEQ. This CDR3 is CASSRQNRDRGLSLFF. In DNA, the CDR3 is TGTGCCAGCAGTAGACAGAACCGGGACAGGGGGTTGAGCCTGTTTTTT.